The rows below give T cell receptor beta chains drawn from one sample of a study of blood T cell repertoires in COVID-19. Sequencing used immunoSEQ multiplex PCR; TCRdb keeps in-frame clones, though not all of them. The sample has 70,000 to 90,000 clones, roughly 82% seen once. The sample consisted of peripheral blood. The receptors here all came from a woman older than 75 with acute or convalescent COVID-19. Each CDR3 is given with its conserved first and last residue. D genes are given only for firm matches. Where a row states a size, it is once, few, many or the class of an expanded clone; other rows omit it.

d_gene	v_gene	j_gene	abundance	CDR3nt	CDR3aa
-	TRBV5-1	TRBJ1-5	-	TGCGCCAGCAGCTTGAACAGTGGCAATCAGCCCCAGCATTTT	CASSLNSGNQPQHF
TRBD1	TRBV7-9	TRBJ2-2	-	TGTGCCAGCAGCTTGGCAACAGGGGGCGCGGAGACCGGGGAGCTGTTTTTT	CASSLATGGAETGELFF
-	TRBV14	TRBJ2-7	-	TGTGCCAGCAGCCCCCAAGGAGGGGTTGAGCAGTACTTC	CASSPQGGVEQYF
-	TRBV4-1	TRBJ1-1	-	TGCGCCAGCAGCCATCCCGACCTATCGGGAACTGAAGCTTTCTTT	CASSHPDLSGTEAFF
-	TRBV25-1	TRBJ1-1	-	TGTGCCAGCAGTGAACCCCAGGGTGAAGCTTTCTTT	CASSEPQGEAFF
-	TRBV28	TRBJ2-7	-	TGTGCCAGCAGTTTATTAGCTTCGGGGTTTGCGTACTTC	CASSLLASGFAYF
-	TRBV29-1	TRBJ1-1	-	TGCAGCGTTGCGGAGGGGTATCAAGCTTTCTTT	CSVAEGYQAFF
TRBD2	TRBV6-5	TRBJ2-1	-	TGTGCCAGCAGTTATGTAGGGACTAGCGGTTACAATGAGCAGTTCTTC	CASSYVGTSGYNEQFF
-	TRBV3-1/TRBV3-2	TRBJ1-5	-	TGTGCCAGCAGCTTAGGGGATAGCAATCAGCCCCAGCATTTT	CASSLGDSNQPQHF
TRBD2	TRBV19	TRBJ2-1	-	TGTGCCAGTATAAGTAGCGGGAGTACGAAGGGGGTATCGGAAGAGCAGTTCTTC	CASISSGSTKGVSEEQFF
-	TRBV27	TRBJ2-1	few	TGTGCCAGCAGTCCCTGGTCCGGGAGCCTCAATGAGCAGTTCTTC	CASSPWSGSLNEQFF
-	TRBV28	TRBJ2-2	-	TGTGCCAGCAGTTCCGCAGGCTTCACCGGGGAGCTGTTTTTT	CASSSAGFTGELFF
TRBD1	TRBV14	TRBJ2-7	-	TGTGCCAGCAGCCAGGTAGCGACAGGGACCGAGCAGTACTTC	CASSQVATGTEQYF
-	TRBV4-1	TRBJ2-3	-	TGCGCCAGCAGCCGAGAAGCGGGAGATACGCAGTATTTT	CASSREAGDTQYF
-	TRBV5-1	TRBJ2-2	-	TGCGCCAGCAGCTTTTCAGGGCGCGACACCGGGGAGCTGTTTTTT	CASSFSGRDTGELFF
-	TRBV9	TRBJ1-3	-	TGTGCCAGCAGTCGCTCAGGGACTGGAAACACCATATATTTT	CASSRSGTGNTIYF
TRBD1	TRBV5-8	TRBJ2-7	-	TGTGCCAGCAGCTTGGGGGACAGGGGCTGGTACGAGCAGTACTTC	CASSLGDRGWYEQYF
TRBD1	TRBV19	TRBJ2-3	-	TGTGCCAGTAGTCCCCGCCGACAGGGGACAGATACGCAGTATTTT	CASSPRRQGTDTQYF
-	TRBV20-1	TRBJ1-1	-	TGCAGTGCTAGACAGGGGACTGAAGCTTTCTTT	CSARQGTEAFF
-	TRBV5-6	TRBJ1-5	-	TGTGCCAGCAGCCCGTGGGTATTAGGGGCTAGCAATCAGCCCCAGCATTTT	CASSPWVLGASNQPQHF
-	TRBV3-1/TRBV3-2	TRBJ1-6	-	TGTGCCAGCAGCCCGGACAGTGACAATTCACCCCTCCACTTT	CASSPDSDNSPLHF
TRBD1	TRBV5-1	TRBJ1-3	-	TGCGCCAGCTCTGGGACAGGGTTTTCGGGAAACACCATATATTTT	CASSGTGFSGNTIYF
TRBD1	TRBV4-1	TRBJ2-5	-	TGCGCCAGCAGCTCCGGACAGGGGGAAGAGACCCAGTACTTC	CASSSGQGEETQYF